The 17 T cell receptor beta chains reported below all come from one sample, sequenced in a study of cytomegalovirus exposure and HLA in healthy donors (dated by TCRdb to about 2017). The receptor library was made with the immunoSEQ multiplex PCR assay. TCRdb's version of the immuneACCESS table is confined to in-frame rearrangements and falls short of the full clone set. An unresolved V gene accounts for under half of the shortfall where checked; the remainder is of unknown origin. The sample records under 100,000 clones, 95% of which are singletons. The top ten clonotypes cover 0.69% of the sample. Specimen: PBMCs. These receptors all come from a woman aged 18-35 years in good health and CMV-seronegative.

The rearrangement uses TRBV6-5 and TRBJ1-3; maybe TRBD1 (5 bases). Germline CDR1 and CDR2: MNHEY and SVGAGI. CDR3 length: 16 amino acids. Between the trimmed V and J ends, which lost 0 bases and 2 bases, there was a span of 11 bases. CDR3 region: CASSYSRQGTGNTIYF. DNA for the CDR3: TGTGCCAGCAGTTACTCGAGGCAGGGAACTGGAAACACCATATATTTT.

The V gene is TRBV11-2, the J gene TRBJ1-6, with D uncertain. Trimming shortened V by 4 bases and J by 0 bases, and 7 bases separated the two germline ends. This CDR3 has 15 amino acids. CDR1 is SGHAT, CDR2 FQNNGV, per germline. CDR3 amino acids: CASSSGDSYNSPLHF. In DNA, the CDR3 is TGTGCCAGCAGCTCCGGGGACTCCTATAATTCACCCCTCCACTTT. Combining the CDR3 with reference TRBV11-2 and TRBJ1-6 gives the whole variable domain EAGVAQSPRYKIIEKRQSVAFWCNPISGHATLYWYQQILGQGPKLLIQFQNNGVVDDSQLPKDRFSAERLKGVDSTLKIQPAKLEDSAVYLCASSSGDSYNSPLHFGNGTRLTVT.

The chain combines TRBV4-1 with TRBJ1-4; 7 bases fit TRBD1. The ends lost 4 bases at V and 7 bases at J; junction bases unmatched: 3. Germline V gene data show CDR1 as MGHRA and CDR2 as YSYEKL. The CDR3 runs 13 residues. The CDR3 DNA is TGCGCCAGCAGCCGGGGGACAGTTGAAAAACTGTTTTTT. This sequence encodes CASSRGTVEKLFF.

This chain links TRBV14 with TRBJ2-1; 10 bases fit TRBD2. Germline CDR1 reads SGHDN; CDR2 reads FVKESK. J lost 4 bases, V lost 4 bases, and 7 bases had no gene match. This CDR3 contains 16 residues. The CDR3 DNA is TGTGCCAGCAGCCCCTTGGGTAGCGGGAGGTACAATGAGCAGTTCTTC. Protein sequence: CASSPLGSGRYNEQFF.

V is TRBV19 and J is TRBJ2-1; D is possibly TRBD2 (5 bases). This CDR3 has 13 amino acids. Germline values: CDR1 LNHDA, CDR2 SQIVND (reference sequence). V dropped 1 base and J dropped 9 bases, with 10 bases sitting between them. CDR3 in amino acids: CASSIAASSEQFF. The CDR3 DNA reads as TGTGCCAGTAGTATAGCTGCTAGCAGTGAGCAGTTCTTC.

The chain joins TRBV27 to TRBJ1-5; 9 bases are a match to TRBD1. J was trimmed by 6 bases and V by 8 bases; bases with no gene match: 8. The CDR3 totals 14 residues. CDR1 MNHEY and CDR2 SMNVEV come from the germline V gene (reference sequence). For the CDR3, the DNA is TGTGCCAGCGGAGAGACAGGGGGAAGTCAGCCCCAGCATTTT. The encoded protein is CASGETGGSQPQHF.

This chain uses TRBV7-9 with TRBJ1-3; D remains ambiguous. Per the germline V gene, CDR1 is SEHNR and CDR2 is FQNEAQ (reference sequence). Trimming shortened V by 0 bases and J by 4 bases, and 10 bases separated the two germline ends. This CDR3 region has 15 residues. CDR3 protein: CASSLAPLQGNTIYF. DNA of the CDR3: TGTGCCAGCAGCTTAGCGCCGCTACAGGGAAACACCATATATTTT. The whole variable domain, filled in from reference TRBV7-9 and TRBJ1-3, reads DTGVSQNPRHKITKRGQNVTFRCDPISEHNRLYWYRQTLGQGPEFLTYFQNEAQLEKSRLLSDRFSAERPKGSFSTLEIQRTEQGDSAMYLCASSLAPLQGNTIYFGEGSWLTVV.

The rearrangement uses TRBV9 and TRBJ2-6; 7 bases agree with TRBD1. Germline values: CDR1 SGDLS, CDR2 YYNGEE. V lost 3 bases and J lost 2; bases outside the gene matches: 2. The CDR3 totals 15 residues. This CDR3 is CASSAGTAGANVLTF. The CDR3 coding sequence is TGTGCCAGCAGCGCCGGGACAGCTGGGGCCAACGTCCTGACTTTC.

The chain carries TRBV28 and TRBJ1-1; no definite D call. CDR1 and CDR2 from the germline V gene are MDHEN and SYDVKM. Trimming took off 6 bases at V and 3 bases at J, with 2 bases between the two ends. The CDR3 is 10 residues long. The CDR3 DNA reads TGTGCCAGCAGCGACACTGAAGCTTTCTTT. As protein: CASSDTEAFF.

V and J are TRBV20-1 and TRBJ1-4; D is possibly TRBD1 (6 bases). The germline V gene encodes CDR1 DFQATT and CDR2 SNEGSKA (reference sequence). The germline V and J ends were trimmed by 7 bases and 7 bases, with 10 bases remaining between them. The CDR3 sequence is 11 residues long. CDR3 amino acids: CSVFRGEKLFF. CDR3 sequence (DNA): TGCAGTGTATTCAGGGGTGAAAAACTGTTTTTT.

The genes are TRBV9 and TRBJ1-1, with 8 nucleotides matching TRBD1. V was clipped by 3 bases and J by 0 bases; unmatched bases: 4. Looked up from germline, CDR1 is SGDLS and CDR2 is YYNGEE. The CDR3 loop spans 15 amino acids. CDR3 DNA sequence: TGTGCCAGCAGCGCGGGACAGGTTGTGAACACTGAAGCTTTCTTT. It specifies CASSAGQVVNTEAFF.

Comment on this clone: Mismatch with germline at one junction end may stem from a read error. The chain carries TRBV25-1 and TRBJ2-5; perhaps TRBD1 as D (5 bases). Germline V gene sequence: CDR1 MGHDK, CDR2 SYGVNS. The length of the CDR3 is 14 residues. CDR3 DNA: TGTGCCAGCAGTGAATTAGGGGCTCAAGAGGCCCAGTACTTC. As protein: CASSELGAQEAQYF.

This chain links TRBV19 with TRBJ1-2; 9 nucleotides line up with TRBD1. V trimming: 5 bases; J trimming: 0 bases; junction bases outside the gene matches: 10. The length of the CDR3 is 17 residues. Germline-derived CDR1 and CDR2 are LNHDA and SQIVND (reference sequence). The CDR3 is CASSPGTGRIPNYGYTF. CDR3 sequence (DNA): TGTGCCAGTAGTCCGGGGACAGGGAGGATCCCTAACTATGGCTACACCTTC.

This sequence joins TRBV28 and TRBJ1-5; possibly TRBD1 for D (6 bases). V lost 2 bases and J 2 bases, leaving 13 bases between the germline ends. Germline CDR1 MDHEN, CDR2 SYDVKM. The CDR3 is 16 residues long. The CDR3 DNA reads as TGTGCCAGCAGTTTAAGGGACAAAAAGGGCAATCAGCCCCAGCATTTT. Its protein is CASSLRDKKGNQPQHF.

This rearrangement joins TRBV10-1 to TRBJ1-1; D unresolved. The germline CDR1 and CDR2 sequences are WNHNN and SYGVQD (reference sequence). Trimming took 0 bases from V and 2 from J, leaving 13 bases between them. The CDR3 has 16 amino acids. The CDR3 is CASSESPPWANTEAFF. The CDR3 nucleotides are TGCGCCAGCAGTGAGTCTCCACCATGGGCAAACACTGAAGCTTTCTTT.

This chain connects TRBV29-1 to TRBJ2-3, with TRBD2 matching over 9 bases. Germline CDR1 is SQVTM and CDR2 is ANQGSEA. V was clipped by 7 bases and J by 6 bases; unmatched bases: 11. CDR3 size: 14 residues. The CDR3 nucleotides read TGCAGCGCCCGCCTGCGGGAGGGCCGGGATACGCAGTATTTT. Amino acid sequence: CSARLREGRDTQYF.

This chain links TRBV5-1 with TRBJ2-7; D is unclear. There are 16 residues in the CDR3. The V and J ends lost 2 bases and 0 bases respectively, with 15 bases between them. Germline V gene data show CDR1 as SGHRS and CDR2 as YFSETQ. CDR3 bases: TGCGCCAGCAGCTTCCGACACGAACCGACCTCCTACGAGCAGTACTTC. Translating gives CASSFRHEPTSYEQYF.